This entry lists 24 T cell receptor beta chains sequenced from one sample in a study of PD-1 blockade in classical Hodgkin lymphoma. Time point defined: cycle 4 day 1 (C4D1), after less than 7 weeks of nivolumab. Every patient had relapsed following autologous stem cell transplantation, and cohorts differed in brentuximab vedotin exposure. Only in-frame clones appear in the TCRdb table, and some are missing; sequencing was by immunoSEQ multiplex PCR. The table lists around 57,000 clones, around nine tenths of them singletons. Sequencing was performed on peripheral blood mononuclear cells (PBMCs), taken before the fourth cycle of nivolumab. These receptors were collected from a human donor with classical Hodgkin lymphoma.

A note on this clone: Mismatch with germline at one junction end may stem from a read error. Distinct nucleotide sequences in the sample also encode this CDR3. The genes are TRBV5-4 and TRBJ1-2; a possible D gene is TRBD1 (5 bases). Per germline, CDR1 SGHNT and CDR2 YYREEE (reference sequence). The CDR3 totals 14 residues. CDR3 in DNA: TGTGCCAGCAGCGATGGGACTTTTCTCTATGGTTACACCTTC. It encodes CASSDGTFLYGYTF.

The V gene is TRBV25-1, the J gene TRBJ2-1; tentatively, D is TRBD2 (5 bases). The CDR3 spans 15 residues. The germline CDR1 and CDR2 sequences are MGHDK and SYGVNS. V lost 1 base to trimming and J lost 10 bases, with 17 bases between them. The CDR3 coding sequence is TGTGCCAGCAGTGAATTAAGCGGCGGCGGTGGGGAGCAGTTCTTC. It specifies CASSELSGGGGEQFF.

V and J are TRBV4-2 and TRBJ2-4, with 9 bases aligning to TRBD2. Germline-derived CDR1 and CDR2 are LGHNA and YNFKEQ. This CDR3 is built from 18 residues. Trimming took 0 bases from V and 6 from J; bases not matched to a gene: 12. CDR3 nucleotide sequence: TGTGCCAGCAGCCAAGATAAGCAAAGCGGGGGGAGATTAAACATTCAGTACTTC. This sequence encodes CASSQDKQSGGRLNIQYF.

This clone was seen only once. This chain uses TRBV5-1 with TRBJ1-6; 9 bases match TRBD1. The junction had 8 bases not matched to a gene; V was cut back by 4 bases and J by 9 bases. CDR1 and CDR2 (germline): SGHRS, YFSETQ. The CDR3 is 15 residues long. Here the CDR3 reads CASSLFSGQGSPLHF. CDR3 nucleotide sequence: TGCGCCAGCAGCCTTTTCTCGGGACAGGGTTCACCCCTCCACTTT.

This rearrangement joins TRBV19 to TRBJ2-3, with 10 bases lining up with TRBD2. CDR1 is LNHDA, CDR2 SQIVND, per germline (reference sequence). This CDR3 spans 17 amino acids. J was trimmed by 2 bases and V by 3 bases; bases with no gene match: 8. CDR3 nucleotides: TGTGCCAGTAGTATCCATCTACTAGCGGGAAACACAGATACGCAGTATTTT. This codes for CASSIHLLAGNTDTQYF.

The V gene is TRBV9, the J gene TRBJ1-5; D not certain. Germline V CDR1 and CDR2: SGDLS, YYNGEE. The CDR3 runs 14 residues. With 0 bases removed from V and 2 bases from J, the gap between germline ends came to 6 bases. CDR3 sequence (DNA): TGTGCCAGCAGCGTAGATCTGGGCAATCAGCCCCAGCATTTT. Translating it yields CASSVDLGNQPQHF. The full variable domain, in which reference TRBV9 and TRBJ1-5 provide the parts outside the CDR3, is DSGVTQTPKHLITATGQRVTLRCSPRSGDLSVYWYQQSLDQGLQFLIQYYNGEERAKGNILERFSAQQFPDLHSELNLSSLELGDSALYFCASSVDLGNQPQHFGDGTRLSIL.

Turning to this clone: The identical CDR3 is also encoded by other nucleotide sequences in the sample. The chain has TRBV5-4 and TRBJ2-7, with 7 bases matching TRBD1. V dropped 1 base and J dropped 2; count of bases not matched to a gene: 0. Germline V gives CDR1 SGHNT, CDR2 YYREEE (reference sequence). CDR3 size: 13 residues. For the CDR3, the DNA is TGTGCCAGCAGCTTGCAGGGGGCCTACGAGCAGTACTTC. As protein: CASSLQGAYEQYF.

The chain carries TRBV19 and TRBJ2-6; D remains unclear. The CDR3 runs 13 residues. Looked up from germline, CDR1 is LNHDA and CDR2 is SQIVND (reference sequence). Trimming pared 6 bases from V and 4 bases from J, leaving 7 bases between. CDR3 loop: CASRSSGANVLTF. The CDR3 DNA reads as TGTGCCAGTAGGAGTTCAGGGGCCAACGTCCTGACTTTC.

The DNA of the CDR3 is TGTGCCAGCAGCCAGACAGGGGGCGGCGAGCAGTACTTC. This sequence encodes CASSQTGGGEQYF. The genes are TRBV11-3 and TRBJ2-7, with 10 bases fitting TRBD1. CDR1 and CDR2 from the germline V gene are SGHNT and YENEEA. The CDR3 loop spans 13 amino acids. Trimming took 5 bases from V and 6 from J; bases not matched to a gene: 4.

The chain employs TRBV9 and TRBJ2-1; TRBD2 matches at 7 bases. After removal of 0 bases from V and 7 bases from J, the junction contained 4 bases not matched to a gene. This CDR3 spans 14 amino acids. The V gene's germline CDR1 is SGDLS and CDR2 YYNGEE. CDR3 residues: CASSVGDYRNEQFF. The CDR3 nucleotides read TGTGCCAGCAGCGTAGGGGACTATAGGAATGAGCAGTTCTTC.

J is TRBJ2-5 and V is TRBV5-4; tentative D call: TRBD1 (6 bases). With 1 base removed from V and 2 bases from J, the gap between germline ends came to 9 bases. Germline CDR1 reads SGHNT; CDR2 reads YYREEE (reference sequence). This CDR3 is 14 amino acids long. CDR3 region: CASSLRTEQETQYF. The CDR3, as DNA: TGTGCCAGCAGCTTGAGGACAGAGCAAGAGACCCAGTACTTC.

This chain links TRBV5-8 with TRBJ1-2; TRBD1 matches 7 bases. The ends lost 3 bases at V and 0 bases at J; junction bases unmatched: 2. Germline V lookup: CDR1 SGHTS, CDR2 YDEGEE. The CDR3 is 14 residues long. The CDR3 spells CASSWDSPNYGYTF. CDR3 DNA sequence: TGTGCCAGCAGCTGGGACAGCCCTAACTATGGCTACACCTTC.

This clone was recorded only once. The genes are TRBV7-9 and TRBJ1-6; no clear D. CDR1 is SEHNR and CDR2 is FQNEAQ in the germline V gene (reference sequence). V lost 5 bases and J 7 bases, leaving 9 bases between the germline ends. The CDR3 runs to 13 residues. As DNA, the CDR3 is TGTGCCAGCAGCGCGGACGGAAATTCACCCCTCCACTTT. Its translation: CASSADGNSPLHF.

The chain combines TRBV9 with TRBJ2-1, with D perhaps matching TRBD1 (6 bases). CDR3 size: 13 residues. Germline V gives CDR1 SGDLS, CDR2 YYNGEE. The germline V and J ends were trimmed by 3 bases and 7 bases, with 11 bases remaining between them. CDR3 residues: CASSGGQINEQFF. The CDR3 region has the DNA TGTGCCAGCAGCGGTGGACAGATTAATGAGCAGTTCTTC. The full variable domain, in which reference TRBV9 and TRBJ2-1 provide the parts outside the CDR3, is DSGVTQTPKHLITATGQRVTLRCSPRSGDLSVYWYQQSLDQGLQFLIQYYNGEERAKGNILERFSAQQFPDLHSELNLSSLELGDSALYFCASSGGQINEQFFGPGTRLTVL.

This clone was seen a handful of times. This chain's CDR3 is CASQLAGDWEQFF. In DNA, the CDR3 is TGTGCCAGTCAACTAGCGGGAGATTGGGAGCAGTTCTTC. V usage is TRBV19 and J usage is TRBJ2-1; 11 bases are a match to TRBD2. With 8 bases clipped from V and 10 bases from J, the junction kept 7 bases outside the gene matches. This CDR3 spans 13 amino acids. CDR1 and CDR2 (germline): LNHDA, SQIVND (reference sequence). The variable domain in full, with the rest retrieved from reference TRBV19 and TRBJ2-1, is DGGITQSPKYLFRKEGQNVTLSCEQNLNHDAMYWYRQDPGQGLRLIYYSQIVNDFQKGDIAEGYSVSREKKESFPLTVTSAQKNPTAFYLCASQLAGDWEQFFGPGTRLTVL.

The chain employs TRBV11-2 and TRBJ1-2; unclear D gene. This CDR3 has 16 residues. Per the germline V gene, CDR1 is SGHAT and CDR2 is FQNNGV. Trimming cost V 5 bases and J 4 bases, with 20 bases left between them. The CDR3 loop is CASSHVRPHSSYGYTF. CDR3 DNA sequence: TGTGCCAGCAGCCATGTTCGGCCGCACAGTTCCTATGGCTACACCTTC.

This chain uses TRBV9 with TRBJ2-5, with 7 bases identical to TRBD2. The CDR3 has 16 residues. CDR1 SGDLS and CDR2 YYNGEE come from the germline V gene. The V gene end was trimmed by 4 bases and the J gene end by 2 bases; junction bases not matched to a gene: 11. CDR3 coding DNA: TGTGCCAGCAGCCTGGGGACTAACACGGTTCAAGAGACCCAGTACTTC. This encodes CASSLGTNTVQETQYF. Variable domain in full (rest from reference TRBV9 and TRBJ2-5): DSGVTQTPKHLITATGQRVTLRCSPRSGDLSVYWYQQSLDQGLQFLIQYYNGEERAKGNILERFSAQQFPDLHSELNLSSLELGDSALYFCASSLGTNTVQETQYFGPGTRLLVL.

This chain connects TRBV27 to TRBJ2-7; TRBD2 agrees at 11 bases. This CDR3 spans 14 amino acids. J lost 3 bases, V lost 7 bases, and 5 bases had no gene match. Germline V CDR1 and CDR2: MNHEY, SMNVEV (reference sequence). CDR3 DNA sequence: TGTGCCAGCAAACGACTAGCGGGAATCTACGAGCAGTACTTC. Protein sequence: CASKRLAGIYEQYF.

This clone was seen a handful of times. The rearrangement joins TRBV6-4 to TRBJ1-4; TRBD1 is a possible D gene (5 bases). Germline CDR1 and CDR2: MRHNA and SNTAGT. V dropped 6 bases and J dropped 0 bases, with 14 bases sitting between them. The length of the CDR3 is 16 residues. The CDR3 is CASRAGDSATNEKLFF. The DNA for the CDR3 is TGTGCCAGCAGGGCGGGGGACTCTGCAACTAATGAAAAACTGTTTTTT.

This chain connects TRBV7-9 to TRBJ2-7; perhaps D is TRBD1 or TRBD2 (6 bases each). This CDR3 is built from 15 residues. V was shortened by 5 bases and J by 2 bases, with 16 bases between the two germline ends. The V gene's germline CDR1 is SEHNR and CDR2 FQNEAQ (reference sequence). CDR3 in DNA: TGTGCCAGCAGCCTCGTGGCAGGGGAGGCCTACGAGCAGTACTTC. This codes for CASSLVAGEAYEQYF.

The chain employs TRBV28 and TRBJ1-5; TRBD1 might be the D (5 bases). Germline V gene data show CDR1 as MDHEN and CDR2 as SYDVKM. The CDR3 consists of 17 residues. Trimming left V 6 bases short and J 2 bases short, with 20 bases between. The CDR3 nucleotides read TGTGCCAGCAGCAAGGGACTTTCCCGGACGGGCAATCAGCCCCAGCATTTT. Translation gives CASSKGLSRTGNQPQHF.

The chain links TRBV5-1 to TRBJ2-4, with 13 bases matching TRBD2. Trimming at V came to 4 bases and at J to 6 bases, leaving 10 bases not matched to a gene. Germline CDR1 and CDR2: SGHRS and YFSETQ. The CDR3 contains 17 residues. The CDR3 DNA reads TGCGCCAGCAGCCCAGGACTAGCGGGAGCGGGTGGAAACATTCAGTACTTC. Amino acid sequence: CASSPGLAGAGGNIQYF.

V usage is TRBV6-5 and J usage is TRBJ1-5; no clear D gene. V lost 7 bases and J lost 4, with 11 bases in between. Germline V gene lookup returns CDR1 MNHEY and CDR2 SVGAGI. CDR3 length: 13 residues. CDR3 DNA sequence: TGTGCCAGCACTGGTGCGGTGAATCAGCCCCAGCATTTT. It encodes CASTGAVNQPQHF.

CDR3 nucleotide sequence: TGCGCCAGCAGCCAAGAGCAGGGGCGACAGGTCAATCAGCCCCAGCATTTT. It specifies CASSQEQGRQVNQPQHF. This chain connects TRBV4-1 to TRBJ1-5, with D perhaps matching TRBD1 (6 bases). CDR3 length: 17 residues. The V gene lost 0 bases and the J gene lost 3 bases, with 15 bases spanning the gap. The germline CDR1 and CDR2 sequences are MGHRA and YSYEKL.